This TCR beta chain was captured in a study of T cell responses to AZD1222 COVID-19 vaccine. Notes on the study in general: There were repertoire samples only from the period after the peak T cell response.

A word on this clone: Its antigen is still unknown.

Sequencing used immunoSEQ multiplex PCR; TCRdb keeps in-frame clones, though not all of them. Among around 150,000 clones listed, roughly 90% were seen once. The CDR3 is 14 amino acids. V dropped 11 bases and J dropped 6 bases, with 23 bases sitting between them. Germline CDR1 reads ENHRY; CDR2 reads SYGVKD. Sequenced here: peripheral blood, sampled on day 0 of AZD1222 vaccination. The rearrangement joins TRBV10-3 to TRBJ2-7; D tentatively reads TRBD1 or TRBD2 (5 bases each). This clonotype was obtained from an adult in good health. In DNA form, the CDR3 reads TGTGCCCTAAGTGAAAATTCCGGGGCGGGCGAGCAGTACTTC. Residues: CALSENSGAGEQYF.